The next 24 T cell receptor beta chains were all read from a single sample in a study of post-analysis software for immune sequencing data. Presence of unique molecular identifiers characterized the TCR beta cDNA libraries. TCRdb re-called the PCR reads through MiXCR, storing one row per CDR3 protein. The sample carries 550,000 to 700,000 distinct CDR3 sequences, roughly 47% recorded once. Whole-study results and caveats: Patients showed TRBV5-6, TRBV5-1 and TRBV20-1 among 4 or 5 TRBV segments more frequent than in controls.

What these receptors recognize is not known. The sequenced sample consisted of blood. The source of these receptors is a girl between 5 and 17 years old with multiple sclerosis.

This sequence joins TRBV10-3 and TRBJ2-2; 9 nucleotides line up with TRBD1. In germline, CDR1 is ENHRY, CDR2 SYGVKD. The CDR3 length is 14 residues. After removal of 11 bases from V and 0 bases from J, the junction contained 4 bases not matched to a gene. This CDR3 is CASGQGTNTGELFF. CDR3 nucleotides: TGTGCCTCCGGACAGGGGACGAACACCGGGGAGCTGTTTTTT.

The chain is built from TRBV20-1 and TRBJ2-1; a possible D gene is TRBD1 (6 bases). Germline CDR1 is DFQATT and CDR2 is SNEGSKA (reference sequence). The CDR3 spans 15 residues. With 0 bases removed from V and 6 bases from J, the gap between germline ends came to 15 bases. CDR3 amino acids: CSARDLVQGSNEQFF. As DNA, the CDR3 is TGCAGTGCTAGAGATCTCGTCCAGGGGAGCAATGAGCAGTTCTTC.

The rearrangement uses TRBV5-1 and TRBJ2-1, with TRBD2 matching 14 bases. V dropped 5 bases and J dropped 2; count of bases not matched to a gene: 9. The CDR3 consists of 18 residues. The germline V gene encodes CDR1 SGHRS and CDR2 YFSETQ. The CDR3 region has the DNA TGCGCCAGCAGTTTGAGGACTAGCGGGGGGAGGGCCTACAATGAGCAGTTCTTC. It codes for CASSLRTSGGRAYNEQFF.

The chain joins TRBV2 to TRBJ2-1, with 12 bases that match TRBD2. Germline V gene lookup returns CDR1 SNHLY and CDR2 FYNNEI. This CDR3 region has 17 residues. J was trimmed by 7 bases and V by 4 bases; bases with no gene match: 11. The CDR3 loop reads CASSGGLAGGPLNEQFF. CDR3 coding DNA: TGTGCCAGCAGTGGAGGGCTAGCGGGGGGGCCGCTTAATGAGCAGTTCTTC.

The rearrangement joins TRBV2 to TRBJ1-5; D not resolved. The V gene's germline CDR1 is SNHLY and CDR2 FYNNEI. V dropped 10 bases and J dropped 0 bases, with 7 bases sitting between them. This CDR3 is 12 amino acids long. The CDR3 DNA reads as TGTGCCACCACAGATAGCAATCAGCCCCAGCATTTT. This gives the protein CATTDSNQPQHF.

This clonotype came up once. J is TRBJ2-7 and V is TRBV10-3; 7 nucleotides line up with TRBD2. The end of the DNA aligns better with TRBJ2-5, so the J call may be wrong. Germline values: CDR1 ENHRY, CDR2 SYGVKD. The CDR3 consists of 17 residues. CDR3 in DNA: TGTGCCATCAGGCCTTCTGGGAGCGGGGTGAACCAAGAGACCCAGTACTTC. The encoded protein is CAIRPSGSGVNQETQYF.

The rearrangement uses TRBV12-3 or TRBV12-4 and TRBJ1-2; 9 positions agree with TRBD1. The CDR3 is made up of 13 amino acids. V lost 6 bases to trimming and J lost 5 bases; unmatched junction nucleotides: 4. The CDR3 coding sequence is TGTGCCAGCAGAGGACAGGGGTGGTATGGCTACACCTTC. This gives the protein CASRGQGWYGYTF.

The CDR3 nucleotides are TGTGCCACCAGTGATTCTTCACTGGACAGAAACAATGAGCAGTTCTTC. Its protein is CATSDSSLDRNNEQFF. V gene TRBV24-1 combines with J gene TRBJ2-1; perhaps TRBD1 as D (6 bases). Germline V CDR1 and CDR2: KGHDR, SFDVKD. CDR3 length equals 16 residues. Deletions cut 2 bases from V and 5 bases from J, with 15 bases between.

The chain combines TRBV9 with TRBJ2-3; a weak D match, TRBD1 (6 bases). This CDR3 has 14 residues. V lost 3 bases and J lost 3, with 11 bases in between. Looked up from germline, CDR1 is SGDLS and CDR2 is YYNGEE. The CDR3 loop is CASSESRGTDTQYF. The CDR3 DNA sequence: TGTGCCAGCAGCGAAAGCAGGGGAACAGATACGCAGTATTTT.

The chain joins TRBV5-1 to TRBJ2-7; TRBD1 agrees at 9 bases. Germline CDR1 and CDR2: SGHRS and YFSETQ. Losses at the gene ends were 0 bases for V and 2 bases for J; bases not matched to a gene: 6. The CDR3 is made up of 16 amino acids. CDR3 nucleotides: TGCGCCAGCAGCTTGGCCAAGCGGACAGGGGCCTACGAGCAGTACTTC. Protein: CASSLAKRTGAYEQYF.

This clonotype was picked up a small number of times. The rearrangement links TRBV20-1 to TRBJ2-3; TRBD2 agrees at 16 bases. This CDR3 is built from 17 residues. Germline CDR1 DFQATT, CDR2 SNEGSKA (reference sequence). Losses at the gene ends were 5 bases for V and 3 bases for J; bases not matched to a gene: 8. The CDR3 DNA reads TGCAGTGCTTCAAATCCGGGACTAGCGGGGGGGACAGATACGCAGTATTTT. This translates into CSASNPGLAGGTDTQYF.

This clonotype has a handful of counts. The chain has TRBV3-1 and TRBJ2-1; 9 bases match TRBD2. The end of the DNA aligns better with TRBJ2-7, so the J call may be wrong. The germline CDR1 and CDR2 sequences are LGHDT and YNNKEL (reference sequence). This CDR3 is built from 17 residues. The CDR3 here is CASSQLPAGGQYNEQYF. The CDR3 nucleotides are TGTGCCAGCAGCCAACTGCCAGCGGGGGGCCAATACAATGAGCAGTACTTC.

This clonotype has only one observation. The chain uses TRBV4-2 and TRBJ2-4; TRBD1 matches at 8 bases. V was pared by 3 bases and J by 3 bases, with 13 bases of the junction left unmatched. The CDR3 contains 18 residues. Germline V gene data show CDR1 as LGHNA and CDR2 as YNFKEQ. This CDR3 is CASSQFLTGGIGKNIQYF. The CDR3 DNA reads TGTGCCAGCAGCCAGTTCTTAACAGGGGGTATAGGCAAAAACATTCAGTACTTC.

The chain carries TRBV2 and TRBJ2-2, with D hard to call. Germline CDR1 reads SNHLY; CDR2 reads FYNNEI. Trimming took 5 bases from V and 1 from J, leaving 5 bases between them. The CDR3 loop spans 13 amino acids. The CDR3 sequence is CASSPGNTGELFF. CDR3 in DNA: TGTGCCAGCAGTCCCGGGAACACCGGGGAGCTGTTTTTT. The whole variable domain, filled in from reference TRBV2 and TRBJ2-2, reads EPEVTQTPSHQVTQMGQEVILRCVPISNHLYFYWYRQILGQKVEFLVSFYNNEISEKSEIFDDQFSVERPDGSNFTLKIRSTKLEDSAMYFCASSPGNTGELFFGEGSRLTVL.

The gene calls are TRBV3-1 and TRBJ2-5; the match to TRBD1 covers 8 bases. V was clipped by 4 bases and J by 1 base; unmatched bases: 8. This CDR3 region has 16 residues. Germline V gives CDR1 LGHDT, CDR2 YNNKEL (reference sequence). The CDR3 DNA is TGTGCCAGCAGCCCACAGGGGGGCCACTGCCAAGAGACCCAGTACTTC. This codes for CASSPQGGHCQETQYF.

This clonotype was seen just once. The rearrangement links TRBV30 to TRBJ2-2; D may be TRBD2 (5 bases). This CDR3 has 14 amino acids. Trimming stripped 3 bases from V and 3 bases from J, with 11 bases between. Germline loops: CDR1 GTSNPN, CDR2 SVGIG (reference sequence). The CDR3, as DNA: TGTGCCTGGAGGTCGGGGTTCTACACCGGGGAGCTGTTTTTT. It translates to CAWRSGFYTGELFF.

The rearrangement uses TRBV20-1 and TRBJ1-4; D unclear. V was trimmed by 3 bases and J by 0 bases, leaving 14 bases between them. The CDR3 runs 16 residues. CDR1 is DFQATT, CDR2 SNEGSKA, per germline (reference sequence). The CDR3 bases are TGCAGTGCTAGGTCGGCAGCCTTCGCAACTAATGAAAAACTGTTTTTT. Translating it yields CSARSAAFATNEKLFF.

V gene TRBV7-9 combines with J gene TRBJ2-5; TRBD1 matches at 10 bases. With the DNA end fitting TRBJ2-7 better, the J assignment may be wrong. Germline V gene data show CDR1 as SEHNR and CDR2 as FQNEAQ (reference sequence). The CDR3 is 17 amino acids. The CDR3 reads CASSSVRQGAKNYEQYF. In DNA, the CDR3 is TGTGCCAGCAGCTCGGTGCGACAGGGGGCTAAGAACTACGAGCAGTACTTC.

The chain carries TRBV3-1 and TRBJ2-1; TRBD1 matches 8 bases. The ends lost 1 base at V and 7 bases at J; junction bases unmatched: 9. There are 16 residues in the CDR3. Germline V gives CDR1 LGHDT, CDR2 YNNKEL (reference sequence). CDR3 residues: CASSQVLRTGWNEQFF. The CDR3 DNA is TGTGCCAGCAGCCAAGTGTTGCGGACAGGGTGGAATGAGCAGTTCTTC.

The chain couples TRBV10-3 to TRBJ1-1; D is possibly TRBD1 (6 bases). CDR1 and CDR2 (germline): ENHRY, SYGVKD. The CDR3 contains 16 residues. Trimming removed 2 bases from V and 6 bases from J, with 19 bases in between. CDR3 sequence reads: CAISESSGEVKAEAFF. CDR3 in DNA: TGTGCCATCAGTGAGAGCTCAGGGGAGGTGAAGGCTGAAGCTTTCTTT.

The CDR3 is CASSLRGGLNEQFF. CDR3 sequence (DNA): TGTGCCAGCAGTTTACGGGGGGGCCTAAATGAGCAGTTCTTC. V and J are TRBV12-3 or TRBV12-4 and TRBJ2-1, with TRBD2 identical over 8 bases. V lost 2 bases, J lost 7 bases, and 4 bases stayed unmatched. The CDR3 loop spans 14 amino acids.

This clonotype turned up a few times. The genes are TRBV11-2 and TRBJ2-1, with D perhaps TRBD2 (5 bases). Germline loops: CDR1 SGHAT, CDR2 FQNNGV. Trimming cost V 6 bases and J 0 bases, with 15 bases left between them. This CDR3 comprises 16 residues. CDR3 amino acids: CASRPSGTSSYNEQFF. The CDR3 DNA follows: TGTGCCAGCAGACCGAGCGGTACTAGCTCCTACAATGAGCAGTTCTTC.

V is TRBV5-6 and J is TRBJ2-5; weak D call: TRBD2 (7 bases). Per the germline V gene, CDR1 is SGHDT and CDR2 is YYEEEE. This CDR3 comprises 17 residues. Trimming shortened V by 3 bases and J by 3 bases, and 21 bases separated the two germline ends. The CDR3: CASSSQGRFGRKETQYF. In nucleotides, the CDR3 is TGTGCCAGCAGCTCTCAGGGGCGATTCGGGAGGAAAGAGACCCAGTACTTC.

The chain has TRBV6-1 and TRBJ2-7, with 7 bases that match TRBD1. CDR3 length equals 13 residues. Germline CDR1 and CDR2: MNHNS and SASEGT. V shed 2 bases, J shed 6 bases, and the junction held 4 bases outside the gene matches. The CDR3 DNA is TGTGCCAGCAGTGAACGGGACAGAGGCGAGCAGTACTTC. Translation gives CASSERDRGEQYF.